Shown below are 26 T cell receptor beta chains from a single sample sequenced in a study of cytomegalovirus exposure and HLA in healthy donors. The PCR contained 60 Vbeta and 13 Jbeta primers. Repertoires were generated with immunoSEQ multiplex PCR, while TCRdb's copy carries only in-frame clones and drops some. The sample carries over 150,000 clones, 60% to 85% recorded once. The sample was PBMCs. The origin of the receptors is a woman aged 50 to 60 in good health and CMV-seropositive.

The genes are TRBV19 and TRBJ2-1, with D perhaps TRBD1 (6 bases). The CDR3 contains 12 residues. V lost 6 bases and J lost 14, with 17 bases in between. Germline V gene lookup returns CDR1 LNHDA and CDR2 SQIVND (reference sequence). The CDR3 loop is CASSSGHLKEFF. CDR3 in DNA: TGTGCCAGTAGCTCGGGACATCTCAAGGAGTTCTTC.

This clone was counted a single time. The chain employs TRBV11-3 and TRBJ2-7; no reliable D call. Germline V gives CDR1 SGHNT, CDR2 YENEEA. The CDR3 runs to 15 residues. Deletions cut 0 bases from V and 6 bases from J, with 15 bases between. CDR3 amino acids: CASSLEAQAVIEQYF. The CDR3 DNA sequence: TGTGCCAGCAGCTTAGAGGCTCAGGCAGTGATCGAGCAGTACTTC.

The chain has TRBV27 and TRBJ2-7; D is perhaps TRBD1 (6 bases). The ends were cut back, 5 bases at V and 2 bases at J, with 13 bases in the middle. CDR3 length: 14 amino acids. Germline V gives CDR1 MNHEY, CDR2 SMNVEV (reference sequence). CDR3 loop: CASSPPGATYEQYF. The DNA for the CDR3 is TGTGCCAGCAGTCCTCCAGGGGCCACCTACGAGCAGTACTTC.

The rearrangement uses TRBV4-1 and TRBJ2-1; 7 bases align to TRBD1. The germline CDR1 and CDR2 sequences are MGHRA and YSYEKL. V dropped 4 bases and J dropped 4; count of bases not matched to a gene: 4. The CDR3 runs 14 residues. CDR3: CASSPGQIYNEQFF. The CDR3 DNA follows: TGCGCCAGCAGCCCGGGACAGATTTACAATGAGCAGTTCTTC.

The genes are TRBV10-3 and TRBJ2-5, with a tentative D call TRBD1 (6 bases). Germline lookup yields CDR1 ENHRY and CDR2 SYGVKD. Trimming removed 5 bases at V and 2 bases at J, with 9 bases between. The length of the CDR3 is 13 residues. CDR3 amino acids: CAISYRAQETQYF. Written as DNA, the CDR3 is TGTGCCATCAGTTACAGGGCACAAGAGACCCAGTACTTC.

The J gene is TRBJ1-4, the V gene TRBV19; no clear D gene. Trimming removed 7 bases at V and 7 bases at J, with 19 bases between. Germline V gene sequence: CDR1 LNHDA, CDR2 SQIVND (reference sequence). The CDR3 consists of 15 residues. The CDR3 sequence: CASIGRREISEKLFF. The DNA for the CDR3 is TGTGCCAGTATCGGGCGGCGGGAGATAAGTGAAAAACTGTTTTTT.

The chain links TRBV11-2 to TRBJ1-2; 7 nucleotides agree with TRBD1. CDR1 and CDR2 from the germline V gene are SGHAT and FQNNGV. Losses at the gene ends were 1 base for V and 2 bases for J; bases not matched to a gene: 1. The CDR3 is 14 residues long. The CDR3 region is CASSLGQGNYGYTF. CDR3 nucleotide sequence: TGTGCCAGCAGCTTAGGACAGGGCAACTATGGCTACACCTTC.

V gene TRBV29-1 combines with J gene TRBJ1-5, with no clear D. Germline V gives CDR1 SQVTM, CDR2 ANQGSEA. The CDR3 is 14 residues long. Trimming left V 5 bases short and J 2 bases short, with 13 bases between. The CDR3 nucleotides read TGCAGCGTTTCGACCGAGAGGGGCAATCAGCCCCAGCATTTT. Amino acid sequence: CSVSTERGNQPQHF.

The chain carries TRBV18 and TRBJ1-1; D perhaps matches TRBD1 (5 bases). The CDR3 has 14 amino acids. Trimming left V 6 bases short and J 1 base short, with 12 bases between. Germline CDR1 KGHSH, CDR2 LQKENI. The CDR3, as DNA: TGTGCCAGCTCTGCCGGGGGGGGGAACACTGAAGCTTTCTTT. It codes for CASSAGGGNTEAFF.

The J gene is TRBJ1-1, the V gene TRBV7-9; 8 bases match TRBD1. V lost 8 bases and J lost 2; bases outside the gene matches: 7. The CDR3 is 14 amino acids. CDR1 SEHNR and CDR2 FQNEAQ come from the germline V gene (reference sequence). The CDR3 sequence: CASVGQGGNTEAFF. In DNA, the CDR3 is TGTGCCAGCGTTGGACAGGGCGGAAACACTGAAGCTTTCTTT.

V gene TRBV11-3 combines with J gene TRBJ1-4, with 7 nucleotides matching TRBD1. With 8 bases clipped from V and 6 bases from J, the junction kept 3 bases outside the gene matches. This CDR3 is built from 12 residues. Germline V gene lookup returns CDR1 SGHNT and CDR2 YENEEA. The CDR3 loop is CASGQVDEKLFF. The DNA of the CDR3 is TGTGCCAGCGGACAGGTTGATGAAAAACTGTTTTTT.

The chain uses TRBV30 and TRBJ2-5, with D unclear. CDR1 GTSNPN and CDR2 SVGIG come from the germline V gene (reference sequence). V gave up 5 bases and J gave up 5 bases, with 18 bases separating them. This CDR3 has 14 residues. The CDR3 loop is CAWGQEVLAETQYF. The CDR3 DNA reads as TGTGCCTGGGGCCAAGAGGTCCTGGCGGAGACCCAGTACTTC.

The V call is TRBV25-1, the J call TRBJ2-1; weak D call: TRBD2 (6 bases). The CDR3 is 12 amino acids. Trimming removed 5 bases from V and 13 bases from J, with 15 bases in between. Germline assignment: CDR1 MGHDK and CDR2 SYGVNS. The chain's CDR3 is CASSSPSGRQFF. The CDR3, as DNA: TGTGCCAGCAGTAGCCCCAGCGGGCGACAGTTCTTC.

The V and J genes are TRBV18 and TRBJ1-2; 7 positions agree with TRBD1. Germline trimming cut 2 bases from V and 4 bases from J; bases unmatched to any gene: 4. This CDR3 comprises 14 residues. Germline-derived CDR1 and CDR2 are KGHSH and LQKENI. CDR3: CASSPDRDVYGYTF. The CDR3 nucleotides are TGTGCCAGCTCACCAGACAGGGATGTCTATGGCTACACCTTC.

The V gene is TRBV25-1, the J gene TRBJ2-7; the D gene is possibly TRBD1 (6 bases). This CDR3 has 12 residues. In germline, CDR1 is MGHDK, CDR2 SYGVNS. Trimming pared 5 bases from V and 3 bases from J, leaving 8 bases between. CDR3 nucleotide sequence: TGTGCCAGCAGTAAAGGGGGCTACGAGCAGTACTTC. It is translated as CASSKGGYEQYF.

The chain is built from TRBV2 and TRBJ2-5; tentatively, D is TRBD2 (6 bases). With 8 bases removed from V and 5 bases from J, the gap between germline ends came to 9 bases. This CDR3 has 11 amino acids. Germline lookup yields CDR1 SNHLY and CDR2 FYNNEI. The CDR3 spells CASLLAETQYF. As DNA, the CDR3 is TGTGCCAGCCTTCTAGCGGAGACCCAGTACTTC.

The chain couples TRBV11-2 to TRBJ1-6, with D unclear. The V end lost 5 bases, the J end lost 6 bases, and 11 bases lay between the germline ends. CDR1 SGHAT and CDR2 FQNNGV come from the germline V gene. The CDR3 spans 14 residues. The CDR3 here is CASSLAAGNSPLHF. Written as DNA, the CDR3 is TGTGCCAGCAGCCTGGCAGCGGGTAATTCACCCCTCCACTTT.

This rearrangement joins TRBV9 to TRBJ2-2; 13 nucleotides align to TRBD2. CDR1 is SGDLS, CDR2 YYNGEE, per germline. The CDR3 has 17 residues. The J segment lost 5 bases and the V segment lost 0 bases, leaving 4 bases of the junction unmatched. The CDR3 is CASSVGLAGGDTGELFF. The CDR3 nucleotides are TGTGCCAGCAGCGTAGGACTAGCGGGGGGCGATACCGGGGAGCTGTTTTTT.

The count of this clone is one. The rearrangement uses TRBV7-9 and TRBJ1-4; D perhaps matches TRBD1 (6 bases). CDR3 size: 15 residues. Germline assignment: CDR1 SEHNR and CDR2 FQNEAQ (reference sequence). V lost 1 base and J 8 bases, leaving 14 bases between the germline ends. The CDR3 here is CASSLGAGTREKLFF. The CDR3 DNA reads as TGTGCCAGCAGCTTAGGCGCCGGGACAAGGGAAAAACTGTTTTTT.

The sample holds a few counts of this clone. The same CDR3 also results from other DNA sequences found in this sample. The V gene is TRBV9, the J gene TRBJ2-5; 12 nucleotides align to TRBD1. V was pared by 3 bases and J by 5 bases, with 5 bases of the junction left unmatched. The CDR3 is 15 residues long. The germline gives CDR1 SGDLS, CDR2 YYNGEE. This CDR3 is CASSGGQGAGETQYF. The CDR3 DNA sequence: TGTGCCAGCAGCGGGGGACAGGGGGCAGGTGAGACCCAGTACTTC.

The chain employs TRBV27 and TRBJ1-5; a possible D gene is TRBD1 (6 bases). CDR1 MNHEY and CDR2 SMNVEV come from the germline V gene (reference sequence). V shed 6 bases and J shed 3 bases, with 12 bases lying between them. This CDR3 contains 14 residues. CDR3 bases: TGTGCCAGCAGCGGACAGACAGACAATCAGCCCCAGCATTTT. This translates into CASSGQTDNQPQHF.

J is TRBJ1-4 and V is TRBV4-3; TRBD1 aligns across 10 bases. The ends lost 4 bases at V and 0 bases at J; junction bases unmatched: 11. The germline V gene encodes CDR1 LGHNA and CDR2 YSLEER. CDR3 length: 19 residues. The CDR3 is CASSPIRTGGAATNEKLFF. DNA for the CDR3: TGCGCCAGCAGCCCGATTAGGACAGGGGGGGCCGCAACTAATGAAAAACTGTTTTTT.

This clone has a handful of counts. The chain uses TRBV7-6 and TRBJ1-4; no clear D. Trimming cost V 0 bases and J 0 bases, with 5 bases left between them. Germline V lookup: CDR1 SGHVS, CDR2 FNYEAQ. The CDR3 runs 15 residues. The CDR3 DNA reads TGTGCCAGCAGCTTAGCCCCATCAACTAATGAAAAACTGTTTTTT. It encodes CASSLAPSTNEKLFF.

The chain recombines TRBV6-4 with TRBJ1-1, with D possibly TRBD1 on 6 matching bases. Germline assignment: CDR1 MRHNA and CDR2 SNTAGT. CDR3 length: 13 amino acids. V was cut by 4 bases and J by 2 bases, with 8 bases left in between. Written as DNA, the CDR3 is TGTGCCAGCAGTGTAGGGGGAAACACTGAAGCTTTCTTT. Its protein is CASSVGGNTEAFF.

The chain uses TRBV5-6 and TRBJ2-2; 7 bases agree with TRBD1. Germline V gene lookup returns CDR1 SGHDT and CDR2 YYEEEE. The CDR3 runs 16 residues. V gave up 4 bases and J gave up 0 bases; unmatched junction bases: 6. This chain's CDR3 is CASSPTGAPNTGELFF. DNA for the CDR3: TGTGCCAGCAGCCCCACAGGGGCCCCGAACACCGGGGAGCTGTTTTTT.

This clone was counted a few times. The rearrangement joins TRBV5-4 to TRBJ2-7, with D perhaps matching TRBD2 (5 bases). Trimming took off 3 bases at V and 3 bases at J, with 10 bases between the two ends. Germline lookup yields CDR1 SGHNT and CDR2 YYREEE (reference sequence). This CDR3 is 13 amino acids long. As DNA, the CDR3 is TGTGCCAGCAGCTCCCCCCGGGACTACGAGCAGTACTTC. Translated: CASSSPRDYEQYF.